The present TCR beta chain was sequenced within a study of T cells in tuberculosis. Comments on this clone: Its antigen is undetermined.

Time point meaning: new active TB diagnosis, blood taken before or within 7 days of starting treatment. Study results and limitations: Using the GMM-specific repertoire gave about 90% accuracy versus over 60% with motifs.

Sequenced by immunoSEQ multiplex PCR; TCRdb stores in-frame clones only, minus some. The table includes roughly 32,000 clones, roughly 93% detected once. Germline-derived CDR1 and CDR2 are MNHEY and SVGAGI. The CDR3 is 16 residues long. J gave up 4 bases and V 0 bases, and 6 bases lay outside the gene matches. The starting material was PBMCs, obtained at tuberculosis diagnosis. This TCR was recovered from an adult with tuberculosis. The chain joins TRBV6-5 to TRBJ2-1; TRBD2 agrees at 7 bases. The CDR3, as DNA: TGTGCCAGCAGTTACTCTTGGGGGGGGGTTTACAATGAGCAGTTCTTC. Its translation is CASSYSWGGVYNEQFF.